Each of the 32 T cell receptor beta chains below was sequenced from the same sample in a study of CD8 T cells in ankylosing spondylitis. TCRdb processed the 5' RACE reads anew with MiXCR; each CDR3 protein has one entry. The sample shows 250,000 to 300,000 distinct CDR3 sequences, roughly 20% of them seen only once. What was sequenced was blood, either unsorted or a sorted T cell fraction (not recorded which). The receptors stem from a male donor with ankylosing spondylitis or in good health (not recorded which).

This clonotype was recorded many times. V and J are TRBV19 and TRBJ2-5; 7 nucleotides line up with TRBD1. Germline V CDR1 and CDR2: LNHDA, SQIVND (reference sequence). The CDR3 runs 13 residues. The V segment lost 9 bases and the J segment 3 bases; nucleotides outside the gene matches: 7. For the CDR3, the DNA is TGTGCCAGCAGTCCTACAGGGGAAGAGACCCAGTACTTC. It yields the protein CASSPTGEETQYF.

This clonotype was recorded at least ten times. The rearrangement joins TRBV7-3 to TRBJ2-5; the match to TRBD2 covers 7 bases. This CDR3 has 17 residues. Germline CDR1 reads SGHTA; CDR2 reads FQGTGA. V lost 8 bases, J lost 7 bases, and 22 bases stayed unmatched. The CDR3 DNA sequence: TGTGCCAGCGGACACCAACAAGGGCAGGGAGGGTCTGGGACCCAGTACTTC. It translates to CASGHQQGQGGSGTQYF. Looking up the rest from reference TRBV7-3 and TRBJ2-5 gives the full variable domain: GAGVSQTPSNKVTEKGKYVELRCDPISGHTALYWYRQSLGQGPEFLIYFQGTGAADDSGLPNDRFFAVRPEGSVSTLKIQRTERGDSAVYLCASGHQQGQGGSGTQYFGPGTRLLVL.

The chain combines TRBV28 with TRBJ1-3; D perhaps matches TRBD1 (5 bases). The ends were cut back, 4 bases at V and 0 bases at J, with 7 bases in the middle. The V gene's germline CDR1 is MDHEN and CDR2 SYDVKM. This CDR3 has 14 amino acids. The CDR3 loop reads CASSYGTSGNTIYF. DNA for the CDR3: TGTGCCAGCAGTTACGGGACCTCTGGAAACACCATATATTTT.

The chain carries TRBV7-9 and TRBJ2-1, with D possibly being TRBD1 or TRBD2 (5 bases each). Between the trimmed V and J ends, which lost 5 bases and 7 bases, there was a span of 18 bases. There are 15 residues in the CDR3. Germline loops: CDR1 SEHNR, CDR2 FQNEAQ (reference sequence). For the CDR3, the DNA is TGTGCCAGCAGCGCTCAAGGGACGGGGCGAAATGAGCAGTTCTTC. Its protein is CASSAQGTGRNEQFF.

This clonotype was seen only a few times. V gene TRBV6-1 combines with J gene TRBJ1-5, with a weak D call TRBD1 (5 bases). The germline V gene has CDR1 MNHNS and CDR2 SASEGT. The CDR3 is made up of 15 amino acids. V was trimmed by 0 bases and J by 6 bases, leaving 12 bases between them. DNA for the CDR3: TGTGCCAGCAGTGAAGCGGGGGGAAGTGTTCAGCCCCAGCATTTT. Protein sequence: CASSEAGGSVQPQHF.

There are many counts of this clonotype. The rearrangement joins TRBV5-1 to TRBJ2-7; either TRBD1 or TRBD2 may supply D (5 bases each). Trimming stripped 0 bases from V and 6 bases from J, with 10 bases between. The germline V gene encodes CDR1 SGHRS and CDR2 YFSETQ. The CDR3 length is 13 residues. In DNA, the CDR3 is TGCGCCAGCAGCTTGGACACCGGGACCGAGCAGTACGTC. Translated: CASSLDTGTEQYV.

Worth noting for this clonotype: One junction end disagrees with the germline gene, perhaps due to a read error. The chain combines TRBV5-1 with TRBJ1-1, with 8 bases identical to TRBD1. CDR3 size: 14 residues. Looked up from germline, CDR1 is SGHRS and CDR2 is YFSETQ. CDR3 in amino acids: CANSYSGQDVVAFF. Here the CDR3 DNA reads TGCGCCAACAGCTATTCGGGACAGGATGTAGTGGCTTTCTTT.

This chain links TRBV12-3 or TRBV12-4 with TRBJ1-1; TRBD1 agrees at 8 bases. This CDR3 has 12 residues. V shed 6 bases and J 6 bases; nucleotides not matched to a gene: 3. The CDR3 nucleotides are TGTGCCAGCAGCCGACAGGGGCCTGAAGCTTTCTTT. Translation: CASSRQGPEAFF.

The rearrangement joins TRBV7-6 to TRBJ2-1, with D uncertain. The CDR3 consists of 13 residues. CDR1 and CDR2 from the germline V gene are SGHVS and FNYEAQ. Trimming removed 3 bases from V and 5 bases from J, with 8 bases in between. CDR3 nucleotide sequence: TGTGCCAGCAGCTTTGGCCTGGACAATGAGCAGTTCTTC. It translates to CASSFGLDNEQFF.

The chain joins TRBV5-1 to TRBJ1-3; the D gene is possibly TRBD1 (6 bases). This CDR3 has 15 residues. Looked up from germline, CDR1 is SGHRS and CDR2 is YFSETQ. V gave up 4 bases and J gave up 3 bases, with 14 bases separating them. CDR3 DNA: TGCGCCAGCAGCCTCTCGGGACAAGATGGAAACACCATATATTTT. The encoded protein is CASSLSGQDGNTIYF.

The V and J genes are TRBV5-1 and TRBJ2-1; TRBD1 matches at 9 bases. Germline V lookup: CDR1 SGHRS, CDR2 YFSETQ. The ends lost 3 bases at V and 4 bases at J; junction bases unmatched: 5. The CDR3 runs to 15 residues. CDR3 DNA sequence: TGCGCCAGCAGCTGGACAGGGGAGACATACAATGAGCAGTTCTTC. Encoded protein: CASSWTGETYNEQFF.

This clonotype appeared many times. V usage is TRBV10-3 and J usage is TRBJ2-5; 7 bases are a match to TRBD2. Looked up from germline, CDR1 is ENHRY and CDR2 is SYGVKD. J was trimmed by 2 bases and V by 2 bases; bases with no gene match: 2. The CDR3 runs 14 residues. The DNA of the CDR3 is TGTGCCATCAGTGAGCGGCGGGGGCAAGAGACCCAGTACTTC. Protein: CAISERRGQETQYF.

The V call is TRBV7-6, the J call TRBJ2-2; perhaps TRBD1 as D (6 bases). The CDR3 spans 14 residues. Trimming left V 1 base short and J 6 bases short, with 9 bases between. Germline V gene lookup returns CDR1 SGHVS and CDR2 FNYEAQ. CDR3 sequence (DNA): TGTGCCAGCAGCTTAGTTGGGGGCCCCGGGGAGCTGTTTTTT. Translating it yields CASSLVGGPGELFF.

V is TRBV27 and J is TRBJ1-1; tentatively, D is TRBD1 (5 bases). V was pared by 4 bases and J by 1 base, with 13 bases between. The length of the CDR3 is 15 residues. Germline loops: CDR1 MNHEY, CDR2 SMNVEV (reference sequence). CDR3 nucleotides: TGTGCCAGCAGTTCAAGACTCAGGGCGAACACTGAAGCTTTCTTT. Its protein product is CASSSRLRANTEAFF.

As DNA, the CDR3 is TGTGCCAGCAGTGCCCATATGGCAGGGAGCTGGAATGAGCAGTTCTTC. This sequence encodes CASSAHMAGSWNEQFF. This chain connects TRBV12-3 or TRBV12-4 to TRBJ2-1, with D perhaps matching TRBD1 or TRBD2 (5 bases each). The CDR3 loop spans 16 amino acids. V lost 5 bases, J lost 7 bases, and 21 bases lay in between.

This rearrangement joins TRBV11-2 to TRBJ2-5, with a weak D call TRBD2 (7 bases). The germline V gene encodes CDR1 SGHAT and CDR2 FQNNGV. V was clipped by 4 bases and J by 4 bases, with 13 bases between them. The CDR3 consists of 14 residues. CDR3 residues: CASSSTGRGETQYF. The CDR3 region has the DNA TGTGCCAGCAGCTCCACAGGGAGGGGAGAGACCCAGTACTTC.

This clonotype was observed a few times. This chain links TRBV15 with TRBJ2-5; 14 bases agree with TRBD2. V was pared by 0 bases and J by 4 bases, with 1 base of the junction left unmatched. CDR1 and CDR2 (germline): LNHNV, YYDKDF (reference sequence). CDR3 size: 16 residues. CDR3 nucleotide sequence: TGTGCCACCAGCAGAGATGGACTAGCGGGGGGAGAGACCCAGTACTTC. It codes for CATSRDGLAGGETQYF.

This chain uses TRBV11-3 with TRBJ2-3, with 10 bases matching TRBD2. The germline V gene has CDR1 SGHNT and CDR2 YENEEA. The CDR3 totals 16 residues. The trim removed 5 bases at V and 2 bases at J, leaving 7 bases unmatched. The CDR3 coding sequence is TGTGCCAGCAGCCAGATTAGCGGGGGGCCCACAGATACGCAGTATTTT. Translating it yields CASSQISGGPTDTQYF.

This clonotype was observed at least ten times. The chain links TRBV5-1 to TRBJ1-4, with 8 nucleotides matching TRBD1. Losses at the gene ends were 2 bases for V and 7 bases for J; bases not matched to a gene: 4. Germline V gene data show CDR1 as SGHRS and CDR2 as YFSETQ. The CDR3 is made up of 14 amino acids. DNA for the CDR3: TGCGCCAGCAGCTTCCGGGACAGGACTGAAAAACTGTTTTTT. This codes for CASSFRDRTEKLFF.

The rearrangement uses TRBV19 and TRBJ2-2, with 9 bases identical to TRBD1. The CDR3 totals 14 residues. In germline, CDR1 is LNHDA, CDR2 SQIVND (reference sequence). With V trimmed by 11 bases and J by 1 base, 5 bases remained unmatched. Here the CDR3 DNA reads TGTGCCGCAGAGGGACAGGGGAACACCGGGGAGCTGTTTTTT. It encodes CAAEGQGNTGELFF.

The J gene is TRBJ1-5, the V gene TRBV7-7; no clear D. Germline CDR1 is SSHAT and CDR2 is FNYEAQ (reference sequence). V lost 11 bases and J lost 0, with 20 bases in between. The CDR3 length is 16 residues. CDR3: CASAIFGRSSNQPQHF. CDR3 DNA: TGTGCCTCAGCCATCTTCGGACGGTCTAGCAATCAGCCCCAGCATTTT.

This clonotype turned up a few times. V gene TRBV5-1 combines with J gene TRBJ1-2; D may be TRBD1 (6 bases). The V end was cut by 4 bases, the J end by 8 bases, with 18 bases between. The CDR3 spans 14 residues. Germline V gives CDR1 SGHRS, CDR2 YFSETQ. CDR3 bases: TGCGCCAGCAGCATTGGTTCAGGGGAGGAAGGCTACACCTTC. This sequence encodes CASSIGSGEEGYTF.

The gene calls are TRBV5-1 and TRBJ2-2, with TRBD1 matching 9 bases. The CDR3 sequence is 15 residues long. Germline loops: CDR1 SGHRS, CDR2 YFSETQ. V was clipped by 5 bases and J by 5 bases; unmatched bases: 7. The DNA for the CDR3 is TGCGCCAGCAGACTCGGGACAGGGAAGACCGGGGAGCTGTTTTTT. Translation gives CASRLGTGKTGELFF.

This clonotype was recorded only once. This chain joins TRBV4-1 and TRBJ2-3; no definite D call. The V gene lost 1 base and the J gene lost 1 base, with 9 bases spanning the gap. The CDR3 is 15 residues long. Germline CDR1 reads MGHRA; CDR2 reads YSYEKL. The CDR3 is CASSQARSGTDTQYF. The DNA of the CDR3 is TGCGCCAGCAGCCAAGCAAGATCGGGCACAGATACGCAGTATTTT.

This clonotype was observed a handful of times. The chain carries TRBV24-1 and TRBJ2-1, with 7 bases that match TRBD1. The V gene's germline CDR1 is KGHDR and CDR2 SFDVKD. Unmatched junction bases numbered 12, after V lost 2 bases and J lost 6 bases. This CDR3 spans 17 amino acids. The CDR3 loop reads CATSDSLRTGVANEQFF. The CDR3 DNA follows: TGTGCCACCAGTGATTCTTTACGTACAGGGGTAGCCAATGAGCAGTTCTTC.

V gene TRBV13 combines with J gene TRBJ2-3; the D gene is possibly TRBD2 (5 bases). The CDR3 runs 15 residues. V was shortened by 4 bases and J by 0 bases, with 11 bases between the two germline ends. CDR1 and CDR2 from the germline V gene are PRHDT and FYEKMQ (reference sequence). The CDR3 protein is CASSSPGSSTDTQYF. The DNA of the CDR3 is TGTGCCAGCAGCTCCCCGGGGAGTAGCACAGATACGCAGTATTTT.

For this clonotype: Germline is not matched at one junction end, which may reflect a read error. The CDR3 bases are TGTGCCAGCAGCGATAGCGGGGGCATTCGCCGATTT. Translation: CASSDSGGIRRF. The chain carries TRBV28 and TRBJ2-3, with 9 bases that match TRBD2. CDR1 is MDHEN, CDR2 SYDVKM, per germline. The CDR3 is 12 amino acids.

This chain links TRBV5-5 with TRBJ2-3; perhaps TRBD2 as D (6 bases). V was pared by 0 bases and J by 4 bases, with 9 bases between. Germline CDR1 is SGHKS and CDR2 is YYEKEE (reference sequence). CDR3 size: 14 residues. This chain's CDR3 is CASSLAGGADTQYF. The CDR3 bases are TGTGCCAGCAGCTTGGCCGGGGGTGCAGATACGCAGTATTTT.

This clonotype was recorded a few times. This CDR3 is CASSLSQGEGYTF. CDR3 nucleotides: TGTGCCAGCAGCTTGTCTCAGGGAGAGGGCTACACCTTC. The V and J genes are TRBV7-9 and TRBJ1-2, with D perhaps matching TRBD1 (5 bases). The CDR3 consists of 13 residues. Trimming removed 3 bases at V and 8 bases at J, with 13 bases between. Germline CDR1 is SEHNR and CDR2 is FQNEAQ (reference sequence).

The chain recombines TRBV29-1 with TRBJ2-1; 9 nucleotides line up with TRBD2. The CDR3 is 17 amino acids. The germline gives CDR1 SQVTM, CDR2 ANQGSEA. V trimming: 3 bases; J trimming: 5 bases; junction bases outside the gene matches: 14. The CDR3 region is CSVDDFSGSGENNEQFF. The CDR3 coding sequence is TGCAGCGTTGACGACTTTAGCGGGAGTGGGGAAAACAATGAGCAGTTCTTC.

This clonotype came up a few times. The CDR3: CASTKDSSSGNTIYF. DNA of the CDR3: TGTGCCAGCACCAAGGACAGCTCCTCTGGAAACACCATATATTTT. This chain links TRBV27 with TRBJ1-3; the D gene is possibly TRBD1 (6 bases). CDR1 MNHEY and CDR2 SMNVEV come from the germline V gene (reference sequence). The CDR3 covers 15 residues. Trimming took off 7 bases at V and 0 bases at J, with 13 bases between the two ends.

The chain employs TRBV27 and TRBJ1-5; the match to TRBD1 covers 8 bases. Germline loops: CDR1 MNHEY, CDR2 SMNVEV (reference sequence). V was pared by 0 bases and J by 3 bases, with 7 bases of the junction left unmatched. The length of the CDR3 is 17 residues. The CDR3 spells CASSLSADRAVNQPQHF. As DNA, the CDR3 is TGTGCCAGCAGTTTATCCGCGGACAGGGCCGTCAATCAGCCCCAGCATTTT.